Each of the 9 T cell receptor beta chains below was sequenced from the same sample in a study of human T cells and chemical hapten exposure. The time point denotes: patch test 1, 2 weeks after DPC sensitization. Documented treatment: therapeutic diphenylcyclopropenone sensitization with weekly scalp DPC. TCRdb reprocessed the RACE reads via MiXCR and lists one record per CDR3 protein. The sample has tens of thousands of distinct CDR3 sequences; about 10% are singletons. Sequencing was performed on whole blood, taken in connection with sensitization to the hapten diphenylcyclopropenone (DPC). Every receptor here comes from a man aged 35-49 years with alopecia areata. Some clones in this sample may be carry-over from other donors' samples.

This clonotype has at least ten counts. The gene calls are TRBV24-1 and TRBJ2-3; 9 bases are a match to TRBD2. J lost 2 bases, V lost 3 bases, and 8 bases had no gene match. This CDR3 region has 17 residues. Germline V gene data show CDR1 as KGHDR and CDR2 as SFDVKD. The CDR3, as DNA: TGTGCCACCAGTGATCGACTAGCGGAGAAACCCACAGATACGCAGTATTTT. It encodes CATSDRLAEKPTDTQYF.

This clonotype was seen many times. This chain uses TRBV6-6 with TRBJ1-6; D is possibly TRBD1 (6 bases). Germline assignment: CDR1 MNHNY and CDR2 SVGAGI (reference sequence). The V and J ends lost 2 bases and 0 bases respectively, with 11 bases between them. The CDR3 has 17 amino acids. The CDR3 nucleotides read TGTGCCAGCAGTTACCACACAGGGAGCTCCTATAATTCACCCCTCCACTTT. This encodes CASSYHTGSSYNSPLHF.

This clonotype was observed at least ten times. This chain uses TRBV12-3 or TRBV12-4 with TRBJ1-1; unclear D gene. V shed 3 bases and J shed 2 bases, with 10 bases lying between them. This CDR3 comprises 14 residues. The CDR3 here is CASSFRSKNTEAFF. The CDR3 nucleotides read TGTGCCAGCAGTTTTAGGTCAAAAAACACTGAAGCTTTCTTT.

This clonotype was seen more than once but under ten times. The rearrangement links TRBV4-1 to TRBJ1-4, with a possible D match to TRBD1 (6 bases). V was pared by 0 bases and J by 7 bases, with 12 bases between. Germline-derived CDR1 and CDR2 are MGHRA and YSYEKL. The length of the CDR3 is 15 residues. This chain's CDR3 is CASSQDFQGGEKLFF. The CDR3 DNA reads as TGCGCCAGCAGCCAAGATTTTCAAGGGGGTGAAAAACTGTTTTTT.

This clonotype was detected ten times or more. This chain joins TRBV20-1 and TRBJ1-2; the D is unclear. Per the germline V gene, CDR1 is DFQATT and CDR2 is SNEGSKA (reference sequence). V was cut by 1 base and J by 4 bases, with 10 bases left in between. The CDR3 runs to 13 residues. DNA for the CDR3: TGCAGTGCTAGAGCAGCAGCTCTCTATGGCTACACCTTC. Translating it yields CSARAAALYGYTF.

This clonotype came up many times. The rearrangement uses TRBV6-4 and TRBJ2-7; 12 bases are shared with TRBD1. The V and J ends lost 3 bases and 5 bases, in that order; junction bases with no gene match: 8. The CDR3 covers 16 residues. Looked up from germline, CDR1 is MRHNA and CDR2 is SNTAGT. The CDR3 DNA reads TGTGCCAGCAGTGAGAACCGGGACAGGGGGCCTCACGAGCAGTACGTC. This codes for CASSENRDRGPHEQYV.

This chain joins TRBV30 and TRBJ2-7, with 7 positions matching TRBD1. This CDR3 has 15 residues. With 2 bases clipped from V and 2 bases from J, the junction kept 9 bases outside the gene matches. CDR1 is GTSNPN and CDR2 is SVGIG in the germline V gene (reference sequence). DNA of the CDR3: TGTGCCTGGAGTCCTTTGGGACAGAGAACCTACGAGCAGTACGTC. Translating gives CAWSPLGQRTYEQYV.

V is TRBV24-1 and J is TRBJ2-1; 10 bases line up with TRBD1. Germline V lookup: CDR1 KGHDR, CDR2 SFDVKD. This CDR3 spans 16 amino acids. Trimming took 5 bases from V and 5 from J; bases not matched to a gene: 8. The CDR3 sequence is CATSGLTGGDDNEQFF. CDR3 bases: TGTGCCACCAGTGGATTGACAGGGGGCGACGACAATGAGCAGTTCTTC.

V gene TRBV7-9 combines with J gene TRBJ2-1; TRBD1 aligns across 8 bases. V lost 11 bases and J lost 9; bases outside the gene matches: 9. Germline lookup yields CDR1 SEHNR and CDR2 FQNEAQ (reference sequence). The CDR3 covers 12 residues. The chain's CDR3 is CASRDRRGEQFF. DNA of the CDR3: TGTGCCTCCAGGGACAGGAGAGGTGAGCAGTTCTTC. The full variable domain, in which reference TRBV7-9 and TRBJ2-1 provide the parts outside the CDR3, is DTGVSQNPRHKITKRGQNVTFRCDPISEHNRLYWYRQTLGQGPEFLTYFQNEAQLEKSRLLSDRFSAERPKGSFSTLEIQRTEQGDSAMYLCASRDRRGEQFFGPGTRLTVL.